These 22 T cell receptor beta chains came from one sample sequenced in a study of T cell responses to AZD1222 COVID-19 vaccine. Produced via immunoSEQ multiplex PCR; TCRdb's table is partial and in-frame only. The profile shows more than 100,000 clones, around 87% of them singletons. The sequenced sample was peripheral blood, obtained 28 days after the second AZD1222 dose. All receptors derive from an adult who received the AZD1222 COVID-19 vaccine.

This chain links TRBV3-1 (or the pseudogene TRBV3-2) with TRBJ1-6; 7 positions match TRBD1. Trimming took 1 base from V and 9 from J; bases not matched to a gene: 9. From germline, CDR1 is LGHDT and CDR2 YNNKEL (reference sequence). This CDR3 is built from 16 residues. CDR3 sequence: CASSQARTGIGSPLHF. The CDR3 DNA reads TGTGCCAGCAGCCAAGCCCGGACAGGAATAGGTTCACCCCTCCACTTT.

The CDR3 spells CAWSTRRGSYNEQFF. The CDR3 nucleotides read TGTGCCTGGAGCACTCGAAGGGGTTCCTACAATGAGCAGTTCTTC. The chain uses TRBV30 and TRBJ2-1; maybe TRBD1 (5 bases). In germline, CDR1 is GTSNPN, CDR2 SVGIG (reference sequence). The CDR3 has 15 amino acids. The V gene lost 3 bases and the J gene lost 1 base, with 13 bases spanning the gap. The variable domain in full, with the rest retrieved from reference TRBV30 and TRBJ2-1, is SQTIHQWPATLVQPVGSPLSLECTVEGTSNPNLYWYRQAAGRGLQLLFYSVGIGQISSEVPQNLSASRPQDRQFILSSKKLLLSDSGFYLCAWSTRRGSYNEQFFGPGTRLTVL.

Here the CDR3 reads CASSPAIGQPQHF. CDR3 DNA: TGTGCCAGCAGCCCGGCCATAGGCCAGCCCCAGCATTTT. The chain uses TRBV5-6 and TRBJ1-5, with D unresolved. Germline lookup yields CDR1 SGHDT and CDR2 YYEEEE. The CDR3 runs 13 residues. V lost 4 bases to trimming and J lost 7 bases, with 12 bases between them.

The chain links TRBV7-9 to TRBJ2-2; D unresolved. The CDR3 length is 16 residues. The V and J ends lost 0 bases and 5 bases respectively, with 13 bases between them. The V gene's germline CDR1 is SEHNR and CDR2 FQNEAQ (reference sequence). The CDR3 sequence is CASSLAVGFWTGELFF. Written as DNA, the CDR3 is TGTGCCAGCAGCTTAGCTGTGGGGTTTTGGACCGGGGAGCTGTTTTTT.

This chain connects TRBV28 to TRBJ1-1; D is perhaps TRBD1 (6 bases). Looked up from germline, CDR1 is MDHEN and CDR2 is SYDVKM. Trimming removed 4 bases from V and 12 bases from J, with 21 bases in between. The CDR3 spans 14 residues. CDR3 sequence reads: CASSSPPRGSITFF. CDR3 DNA sequence: TGTGCCAGCAGTTCTCCTCCCAGGGGAAGCATTACTTTCTTT.

V gene TRBV6-5 combines with J gene TRBJ1-3; 7 nucleotides line up with TRBD1. Trimming at V came to 6 bases and at J to 0 bases, leaving 5 bases not matched to a gene. CDR1 MNHEY and CDR2 SVGAGI come from the germline V gene. The CDR3 consists of 15 residues. Here the CDR3 reads CASSQDRISGNTIYF. CDR3 nucleotide sequence: TGTGCCAGCAGCCAGGACAGGATCTCTGGAAACACCATATATTTT.

This clone was counted ten times or more. The rearrangement joins TRBV19 to TRBJ2-7; 8 positions agree with TRBD1. V was clipped by 0 bases and J by 3 bases; unmatched bases: 10. CDR3 length: 17 residues. The V gene's germline CDR1 is LNHDA and CDR2 SQIVND (reference sequence). CDR3 protein: CASSIDLGTGTLYEQYF. The CDR3 region has the DNA TGTGCCAGTAGTATAGATCTCGGGACAGGAACCCTCTACGAGCAGTACTTC. Using reference TRBV19 and TRBJ2-7 for the parts outside the CDR3, the full variable domain is DGGITQSPKYLFRKEGQNVTLSCEQNLNHDAMYWYRQDPGQGLRLIYYSQIVNDFQKGDIAEGYSVSREKKESFPLTVTSAQKNPTAFYLCASSIDLGTGTLYEQYFGPGTRLTVT.

This rearrangement joins TRBV19 to TRBJ1-1; D gene unclear. The length of the CDR3 is 14 residues. Germline-derived CDR1 and CDR2 are LNHDA and SQIVND (reference sequence). The V end was cut by 3 bases, the J end by 1 base, with 9 bases between. The CDR3 sequence: CASSIGSTNTEAFF. The CDR3 DNA reads as TGTGCCAGTAGTATCGGGTCCACGAACACTGAAGCTTTCTTT.

This rearrangement joins TRBV5-1 to TRBJ1-6, with D possibly TRBD1 on 5 matching bases. From germline, CDR1 is SGHRS and CDR2 YFSETQ. CDR3 length equals 15 residues. Trimming stripped 0 bases from V and 10 bases from J, with 14 bases between. The CDR3 is CASSLVGDEGSPLHF. The DNA for the CDR3 is TGCGCCAGCAGCTTGGTGGGGGATGAAGGGTCACCCCTCCACTTT.

The sample holds a few counts of this clone. The rearrangement links TRBV2 to TRBJ2-7; a weak D match, TRBD1 (6 bases). CDR3 length equals 15 residues. The germline gives CDR1 SNHLY, CDR2 FYNNEI. V was pared by 3 bases and J by 2 bases, with 14 bases between. DNA of the CDR3: TGTGCCAGCAGTGAGGAGGACAGCCGCCCCTACGAGCAGTACTTC. Translating it yields CASSEEDSRPYEQYF.

As DNA, the CDR3 is TGTGCCAGCAGCCAAGTAGGGGCAGGGGCCGGAAACACCATATATTTT. It codes for CASSQVGAGAGNTIYF. The rearrangement uses TRBV4-2 and TRBJ1-3; D might be TRBD1 (6 bases). The ends were cut back, 1 base at V and 4 bases at J, with 14 bases in the middle. Germline CDR1 and CDR2: LGHNA and YNFKEQ. The CDR3 spans 16 residues.

This clone was detected only a few times. DNA for the CDR3: TGCGCCAGCAGCTTGGGTAGGGGCTATGGCTACACCTTC. This sequence encodes CASSLGRGYGYTF. The chain uses TRBV5-1 and TRBJ1-2; tentatively, D is TRBD1 (5 bases). The CDR3 has 13 amino acids. The ends were cut back, 0 bases at V and 4 bases at J, with 7 bases in the middle. Germline CDR1 is SGHRS and CDR2 is YFSETQ.

The J gene is TRBJ2-5, the V gene TRBV2; 8 bases fit TRBD2. Germline CDR1 SNHLY, CDR2 FYNNEI. The J segment lost 4 bases and the V segment lost 4 bases, leaving 5 bases of the junction unmatched. This CDR3 contains 14 residues. The CDR3 DNA is TGTGCCAGCAGTGTGACTAGCGCCTCAGAGACCCAGTACTTC. Amino acids: CASSVTSASETQYF. The full variable domain, in which reference TRBV2 and TRBJ2-5 provide the parts outside the CDR3, is EPEVTQTPSHQVTQMGQEVILRCVPISNHLYFYWYRQILGQKVEFLVSFYNNEISEKSEIFDDQFSVERPDGSNFTLKIRSTKLEDSAMYFCASSVTSASETQYFGPGTRLLVL.

The genes are TRBV21-1 and TRBJ1-2. TRBV21-1 is deemed a pseudogene. The CDR3 covers 14 residues. The CDR3: CASILARFNYGYTF. The CDR3 nucleotides read TGTGCCAGCATCCTAGCACGATTTAACTATGGCTACACCTTC.

The chain joins TRBV11-2 to TRBJ1-3; 9 bases map to TRBD1. This CDR3 is built from 15 residues. J lost 7 bases, V lost 0 bases, and 4 bases had no gene match. CDR1 SGHAT and CDR2 FQNNGV come from the germline V gene. CDR3 nucleotide sequence: TGTGCCAGCAGCTTAGATGGGACAGGGACGAACACCATATATTTT. This gives the protein CASSLDGTGTNTIYF.

The chain recombines TRBV12-3 or TRBV12-4 with TRBJ2-1; D is unresolved. CDR3 length equals 13 residues. Trimming left V 5 bases short and J 5 bases short, with 10 bases between. CDR3: CASSLHLDNEQFF. The DNA of the CDR3 is TGTGCCAGCAGTCTTCATTTGGACAATGAGCAGTTCTTC.

The chain combines TRBV7-9 with TRBJ1-5; D is unresolved. Germline V gene data show CDR1 as SEHNR and CDR2 as FQNEAQ (reference sequence). The length of the CDR3 is 14 residues. The V end lost 4 bases, the J end lost 4 bases, and 11 bases lay between the germline ends. CDR3 protein: CASSSGSSNQPQHF. DNA for the CDR3: TGTGCCAGCAGCTCCGGGTCCTCAAATCAGCCCCAGCATTTT.

This chain connects TRBV28 to TRBJ1-5; tentatively, D is TRBD1 (5 bases). Deletions cut 8 bases from V and 6 bases from J, with 11 bases between. The CDR3 is made up of 12 amino acids. Germline CDR1 is MDHEN and CDR2 is SYDVKM. The CDR3 loop reads CASGPQGQPQHF. CDR3 bases: TGTGCCAGCGGACCCCAGGGTCAGCCCCAGCATTTT.

The chain combines TRBV11-2 with TRBJ2-3, with 11 bases that match TRBD2. Per germline, CDR1 SGHAT and CDR2 FQNNGV. With V trimmed by 6 bases and J by 2 bases, 10 bases remained unmatched. The CDR3 spans 17 residues. The CDR3 nucleotides are TGTGCCAGCAGAAACGGGCGGACTAGCGGGCTCACAGATACGCAGTATTTT. It specifies CASRNGRTSGLTDTQYF.

The rearrangement links TRBV6-6 to TRBJ2-3, with 8 bases identical to TRBD1. The length of the CDR3 is 15 residues. The ends lost 5 bases at V and 2 bases at J; junction bases unmatched: 6. Germline values: CDR1 MNHNY, CDR2 SVGAGI (reference sequence). This CDR3 is CASSRDRTPTDTQYF. The CDR3 nucleotides are TGTGCCAGCAGTCGGGACAGGACTCCCACAGATACGCAGTATTTT.

This chain links TRBV19 with TRBJ1-1, with 7 bases aligning to TRBD1. Trimming cost V 8 bases and J 2 bases; bases outside gene matches: 8. CDR1 is LNHDA and CDR2 is SQIVND in the germline V gene (reference sequence). This CDR3 is 14 amino acids long. CDR3 loop: CASSTDRDNTEAFF. For the CDR3, the DNA is TGTGCCAGTTCCACTGACAGGGACAACACTGAAGCTTTCTTT.

The chain is built from TRBV6-5 and TRBJ1-2; the D is unclear. This CDR3 is 13 amino acids long. Germline CDR1 and CDR2: MNHEY and SVGAGI. The V gene lost 4 bases and the J gene lost 7 bases, with 13 bases spanning the gap. CDR3 protein: CASSSLTVGGYTF. The CDR3 nucleotides read TGTGCCAGCAGTTCCCTGACCGTGGGTGGCTACACCTTC.